This is a list of T cell receptor beta chains from one sample in a study of T cells after yellow fever vaccination. TCRdb passed the 5' RACE reads through MiXCR, listing each CDR3 protein once. The profile shows more than 300,000 distinct CDR3 sequences, approximately 12% of them singletons. The sequenced sample was CD4+ T cells sorted from PBMCs, obtained 45 days after the yellow fever booster vaccination. These receptors were collected from a man younger than 35 who received the YFV17D yellow fever vaccine. Both conserved end residues are trimmed from each CDR3. Fields, in order: CDR3 protein, CDR3 length, V gene, J gene.

CDR3aa: ASIPPGNLPGGYT
len: 13
v_gene: TRBV5-5
j_gene: TRBJ1-2

CDR3aa: SARVSGGDGYT
len: 11
v_gene: TRBV20-1
j_gene: TRBJ1-2

CDR3aa: ASGYRVGEQF
len: 10
v_gene: TRBV2
j_gene: TRBJ2-1

CDR3aa: ASSRRGY
len: 7
v_gene: TRBV21-1
j_gene: TRBJ2-3

CDR3aa: ASSITRGAYNEQF
len: 13
v_gene: TRBV11-3
j_gene: TRBJ2-1

CDR3aa: ASSPTVDTQY
len: 10
v_gene: TRBV6-5
j_gene: TRBJ2-3

CDR3aa: AGTFDREAYGYT
len: 12
v_gene: TRBV2
j_gene: TRBJ1-2

CDR3aa: ASSSRGVGYEQY
len: 12
v_gene: TRBV12-3/TRBV12-4
j_gene: TRBJ2-7

CDR3aa: ASSPRADNEQF
len: 11
v_gene: TRBV7-9
j_gene: TRBJ2-1

CDR3aa: ASSLGDRGETQY
len: 12
v_gene: TRBV7-9
j_gene: TRBJ2-5

CDR3aa: ASRWGENTEAF
len: 11
v_gene: TRBV7-2
j_gene: TRBJ1-1

CDR3aa: ASSLMTGARNTEAF
len: 14
v_gene: TRBV3-1
j_gene: TRBJ1-1

CDR3aa: ASNSGQGTYYYGYT
len: 14
v_gene: TRBV5-4
j_gene: TRBJ1-2

CDR3aa: AISSVGGNEQF
len: 11
v_gene: TRBV10-3
j_gene: TRBJ2-1

CDR3aa: ASSEGTSGDLQETQY
len: 15
v_gene: TRBV2
j_gene: TRBJ2-5

CDR3aa: ASSWSGPQPQH
len: 11
v_gene: TRBV5-1
j_gene: TRBJ1-5

CDR3aa: ASSLYQTRTPPPLH
len: 14
v_gene: TRBV11-1
j_gene: TRBJ1-6

CDR3aa: ATSPGGREDTQY
len: 12
v_gene: TRBV24-1
j_gene: TRBJ2-3

CDR3aa: ASSLIPSGAYNEQF
len: 14
v_gene: TRBV7-3
j_gene: TRBJ2-1

CDR3aa: ASSLADGDYT
len: 10
v_gene: TRBV12-3/TRBV12-4
j_gene: TRBJ1-2

CDR3aa: SVEGEIGGAGYNEQF
len: 15
v_gene: TRBV29-1
j_gene: TRBJ2-1

CDR3aa: ASSSYRDTQY
len: 10
v_gene: TRBV7-2
j_gene: TRBJ2-3

CDR3aa: ASSIFGASGANVLT
len: 14
v_gene: TRBV19
j_gene: TRBJ2-6

CDR3aa: ASSQGGAGDAEAF
len: 13
v_gene: TRBV28
j_gene: TRBJ1-1

CDR3aa: ASSQMASGTDTQY
len: 13
v_gene: TRBV4-2
j_gene: TRBJ2-3

CDR3aa: ASSLGLWTGELF
len: 12
v_gene: TRBV7-3
j_gene: TRBJ2-2

CDR3aa: ASSLLPETQY
len: 10
v_gene: TRBV7-2
j_gene: TRBJ2-5

CDR3aa: ASSFPSPEQPQH
len: 12
v_gene: TRBV6-6
j_gene: TRBJ1-5

CDR3aa: ASSPPGGYNEQF
len: 12
v_gene: TRBV7-2
j_gene: TRBJ2-1

CDR3aa: ASSYNADTQY
len: 10
v_gene: TRBV6-5
j_gene: TRBJ2-5

CDR3aa: ASGLTDTEAF
len: 10
v_gene: TRBV12-5
j_gene: TRBJ1-1

CDR3aa: ASSQEGVSGNTIY
len: 13
v_gene: TRBV4-3
j_gene: TRBJ1-3

CDR3aa: SAREGTALYGYT
len: 12
v_gene: TRBV20-1
j_gene: TRBJ1-2

CDR3aa: ASSLGTSGGSGTQY
len: 14
v_gene: TRBV5-1
j_gene: TRBJ2-3

CDR3aa: AISTGGTSTDTQY
len: 13
v_gene: TRBV10-3
j_gene: TRBJ2-3

CDR3aa: ASSLETSGGSEQF
len: 13
v_gene: TRBV7-2
j_gene: TRBJ2-1

CDR3aa: ASSTTENNEQF
len: 11
v_gene: TRBV18
j_gene: TRBJ2-1

CDR3aa: ASSPTRTADTQY
len: 12
v_gene: TRBV7-2
j_gene: TRBJ2-3

CDR3aa: ASRGPSTDTQY
len: 11
v_gene: TRBV5-1
j_gene: TRBJ2-3

CDR3aa: ASTPQGQNTEAF
len: 12
v_gene: TRBV7-9
j_gene: TRBJ1-1

CDR3aa: ASSLGLAGRKIKNIQY
len: 16
v_gene: TRBV7-2
j_gene: TRBJ2-4

CDR3aa: ASSPTGMKSPLH
len: 12
v_gene: TRBV12-3/TRBV12-4
j_gene: TRBJ1-6

CDR3aa: ASSGRVTEAF
len: 10
v_gene: TRBV7-2
j_gene: TRBJ1-1

CDR3aa: AGGQGDTDTQY
len: 11
v_gene: TRBV6-2/TRBV6-3
j_gene: TRBJ2-3

CDR3aa: SVLRGRNTGELF
len: 12
v_gene: TRBV29-1
j_gene: TRBJ2-2

CDR3aa: ASSFYQDETQY
len: 11
v_gene: TRBV7-2
j_gene: TRBJ2-5

CDR3aa: ASSPTEAF
len: 8
v_gene: TRBV23-1
j_gene: TRBJ1-1

CDR3aa: ASSLDLQQY
len: 9
v_gene: TRBV3-1
j_gene: TRBJ2-7

CDR3aa: ASSFDVRTDTQY
len: 12
v_gene: TRBV7-6
j_gene: TRBJ2-3

CDR3aa: ASSLHGSEKLF
len: 11
v_gene: TRBV12-3/TRBV12-4
j_gene: TRBJ1-4

CDR3aa: ATSSMVRGGFSDTQY
len: 15
v_gene: TRBV15
j_gene: TRBJ2-3

CDR3aa: ASSQMGQGTEAF
len: 12
v_gene: TRBV4-2
j_gene: TRBJ1-1

CDR3aa: ASRTLGQGTTNEKLF
len: 15
v_gene: TRBV6-6
j_gene: TRBJ1-4